A selection of T cell receptor beta chains follows, all from one sample in a study of cytomegalovirus exposure and HLA in healthy donors. Sequencing was performed with immunoSEQ multiplex PCR; in TCRdb, only in-frame clones are kept and a portion is missing. Among 200,000 to 300,000 clones listed, approximately 83% were seen once. Sequencing input: PBMCs. The origin of the receptors is a woman in her 30s in good health and CMV-seropositive. Each CDR3 is given with its conserved first and last residue. A D gene is named only where the DNA matches it firmly. Expanded clones are given a class, and other clones once, few, many or no size at all.

d_call j_call clone_size v_call cdr3_aa cdr3_nt
TRBD2 TRBJ2-3 . TRBV7-3 CASSASLAGDRGTQYF TGTGCCAGCAGCGCCTCACTAGCGGGGGACCGCGGTACGCAGTATTTT
TRBD1 TRBJ2-7 few TRBV2 CASQAGQGYEQYF TGTGCCAGCCAGGCAGGACAGGGCTACGAGCAGTACTTC
. TRBJ2-7 . TRBV5-1 CASSAGSNHEQYF TGCGCCAGCAGTGCCGGGAGCAACCACGAGCAGTACTTC
. TRBJ1-5 few TRBV2 CASSVRENQPQHF TGTGCCAGCAGTGTGAGGGAGAATCAGCCCCAGCATTTT
. TRBJ2-1 . TRBV5-1 CASSSPVDRINNEQFF TGCGCCAGCAGCTCCCCTGTCGACAGGATAAACAATGAGCAGTTCTTC
. TRBJ2-7 once TRBV10-3 CAISEGQPAYEQYF TGTGCCATCAGTGAGGGACAGCCAGCCTACGAGCAGTACTTC
. TRBJ2-2 . TRBV5-1 CASRSSGGELFF TGCGCCAGCAGATCATCGGGTGGGGAGCTGTTTTTT
. TRBJ2-7 few TRBV30 CAWSREAYEQYF TGTGCCTGGAGTAGGGAGGCCTACGAGCAGTACTTC
. TRBJ1-1 . TRBV14 CASSQDWGHTEAFF TGTGCCAGCAGCCAAGACTGGGGGCACACTGAAGCTTTCTTT
. TRBJ2-1 . TRBV20-1 CSARDFDEQFF TGCAGTGCTAGAGATTTCGATGAGCAGTTCTTC
. TRBJ1-1 once TRBV9 CASSVSGGGTEAFF TGTGCCAGCAGCGTAAGCGGCGGGGGCACTGAAGCTTTCTTT
TRBD1 TRBJ2-7 . TRBV19 CASTQGARANEQYF TGTGCCAGTACCCAGGGGGCGAGGGCAAACGAGCAGTACTTC
. TRBJ2-3 once TRBV4-2 CASSQVSADSDTQYF TGTGCCAGCAGCCAAGTCTCGGCAGACTCAGATACGCAGTATTTT
. TRBJ1-2 . TRBV7-6 CASSLGSATGKYGYTF TGTGCCAGCAGCTTAGGATCCGCCACAGGGAAGTATGGCTACACCTTC
. TRBJ2-7 . TRBV9 CASSADRSYEQYF TGTGCCAGCAGCGCCGACAGGTCCTACGAGCAGTACTTC
TRBD1 TRBJ2-5 . TRBV5-1 CASRSAGQGLETQYF TGCGCCAGCAGGTCTGCGGGACAGGGGCTGGAGACCCAGTACTTC
. TRBJ2-3 . TRBV11-3 CASSLGLASTDTQYF TGTGCCAGCAGCTTAGGGCTCGCTAGCACAGATACGCAGTATTTT
TRBD2 TRBJ2-3 . TRBV6-5 CASSSPGTSGANTQYF TGTGCCAGCAGTTCCCCCGGGACTAGCGGGGCCAATACGCAGTATTTT
. TRBJ2-1 . TRBV13 CASSLSGYNEQFF TGTGCCAGCAGCTTAAGCGGATACAATGAGCAGTTCTTC
. TRBJ2-2 . TRBV5-4 CASSLGGAYHPGELFF TGTGCCAGCAGCTTGGGGGGAGCCTACCACCCCGGGGAGCTGTTTTTT
. TRBJ2-5 . TRBV6-6 CASSYPGGGQETQYF TGTGCCAGCAGTTACCCCGGAGGAGGGCAGGAGACCCAGTACTTC
TRBD2 TRBJ2-7 . TRBV5-1 CASSWTSPYEQYF TGCGCCAGCAGCTGGACTAGCCCCTACGAGCAGTACTTC
. TRBJ2-3 . TRBV11-2 CASSLVMASTDTQYF TGTGCCAGCAGCTTAGTGATGGCTAGCACAGATACGCAGTATTTT
. TRBJ2-1 . TRBV2 CASMRVLSYNEQFF TGTGCCAGCATGCGGGTCCTCTCCTACAATGAGCAGTTCTTC
. TRBJ1-1 . TRBV28 CASSPPWEVNTEAFF TGTGCCAGCTCCCCGCCGTGGGAGGTGAACACTGAAGCTTTCTTT
. TRBJ1-2 few TRBV2 CASSVVRGGYGYTF TGTGCCAGCAGTGTTGTAAGGGGTGGGTATGGCTACACCTTC
TRBD1 TRBJ1-4 . TRBV2 CASSPTFPGQGNEKLFF TGTGCCAGCAGCCCAACCTTCCCAGGACAGGGAAATGAAAAACTGTTTTTT
TRBD1 TRBJ1-5 . TRBV18 CASSVSGTGSNQPQHF TGTGCCAGCTCCGTCTCCGGGACAGGTAGCAATCAGCCCCAGCATTTT
. TRBJ2-1 . TRBV7-3 CASSFVPGTLNEQFF TGTGCCAGCAGCTTTGTCCCCGGGACTCTTAATGAGCAGTTCTTC
. TRBJ1-2 . TRBV6-1 CASSEWTAHF TGTGCCAGCAGTGAATGGACAGCCCACTTC
. TRBJ1-1 few TRBV29-1 CSAPLGGGMNTEAFF TGCAGCGCGCCGTTGGGGGGAGGGATGAACACTGAAGCTTTCTTT
. TRBJ2-7 . TRBV30 CAWSVPGLYEQYF TGTGCCTGGAGTGTTCCAGGGTTGTACGAGCAGTACTTC
TRBD1 TRBJ1-1 . TRBV5-8 CASSATDRGMNTEAFF TGTGCCAGCAGCGCAACAGACAGGGGGATGAACACTGAAGCTTTCTTT